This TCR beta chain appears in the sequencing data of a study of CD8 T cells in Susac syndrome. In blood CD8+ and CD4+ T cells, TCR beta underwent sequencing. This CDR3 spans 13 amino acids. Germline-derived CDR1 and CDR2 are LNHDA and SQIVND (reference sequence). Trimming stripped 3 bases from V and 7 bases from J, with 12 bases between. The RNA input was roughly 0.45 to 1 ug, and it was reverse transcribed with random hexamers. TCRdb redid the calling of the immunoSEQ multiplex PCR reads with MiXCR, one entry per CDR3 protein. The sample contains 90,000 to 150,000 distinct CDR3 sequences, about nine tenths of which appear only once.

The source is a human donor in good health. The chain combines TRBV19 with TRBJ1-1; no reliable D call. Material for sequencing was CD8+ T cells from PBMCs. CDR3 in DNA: TGTGCCAGTAGTATCGGTCTAAGCAGTGAAGCTTTCTTT. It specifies CASSIGLSSEAFF.